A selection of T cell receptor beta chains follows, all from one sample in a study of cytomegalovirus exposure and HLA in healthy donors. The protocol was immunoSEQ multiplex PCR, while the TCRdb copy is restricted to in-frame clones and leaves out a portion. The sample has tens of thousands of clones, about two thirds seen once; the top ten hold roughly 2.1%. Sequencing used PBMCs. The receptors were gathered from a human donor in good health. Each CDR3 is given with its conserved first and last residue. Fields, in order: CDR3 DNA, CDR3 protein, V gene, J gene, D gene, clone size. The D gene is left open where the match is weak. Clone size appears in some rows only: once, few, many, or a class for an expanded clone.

DNA: TGTGCCAGCAGCAAACAGGGGGCTAGCTCCTACGAGCAGTACTTC
CDR3: CASSKQGASSYEQYF
V: TRBV7-2
J: TRBJ2-7
D: TRBD1
size: few

DNA: TGTGCCAGCAGCCGATCTGGGCGCGAGCAGTACTTC
CDR3: CASSRSGREQYF
V: TRBV5-6
J: TRBJ2-7
D: .
size: .

DNA: TGTGCCAGCAGTTACTCTTACAGAGTCACAGATACGCAGTATTTT
CDR3: CASSYSYRVTDTQYF
V: TRBV6-5
J: TRBJ2-3
D: .
size: .

DNA: TGTGCCTGGAATTCGGGACAGGGTAATTCACCCCTCCACTTT
CDR3: CAWNSGQGNSPLHF
V: TRBV30
J: TRBJ1-6
D: TRBD1
size: .

DNA: TGTGCCAGCAGTTACTCCGGGGGGACTGGAAACACCATATATTTT
CDR3: CASSYSGGTGNTIYF
V: TRBV6-6
J: TRBJ1-3
D: .
size: few

DNA: TGTGCCAGCAGCTTCTTCGGGCGGGGGGGGCAAGAGACCCAGTACTTC
CDR3: CASSFFGRGGQETQYF
V: TRBV5-4
J: TRBJ2-5
D: TRBD2
size: once

DNA: TGTGCCAGCAGTACAACAGGGGGCAATCAGCCCCAGCATTTT
CDR3: CASSTTGGNQPQHF
V: TRBV27
J: TRBJ1-5
D: TRBD1
size: .

DNA: TGTGCCAGCAGTGAACATTCCTACGAGCAGTACTTC
CDR3: CASSEHSYEQYF
V: TRBV6-1
J: TRBJ2-7
D: .
size: .

DNA: TGTGCCAGCAGCTTAGGGGGGGAGTCAAGCTCACCCCTCCACTTT
CDR3: CASSLGGESSSPLHF
V: TRBV7-6
J: TRBJ1-6
D: .
size: few

DNA: TGCGCCAGCAGGCATCACCGGGACAGAGGAAACACCATATATTTT
CDR3: CASRHHRDRGNTIYF
V: TRBV4-1
J: TRBJ1-3
D: TRBD1
size: .

DNA: TGTGCCAGCATTGGCAGTTCCTACGAGCAGTACTTC
CDR3: CASIGSSYEQYF
V: TRBV7-8
J: TRBJ2-7
D: .
size: .

DNA: TGTGCCAGCAGCACCGGGACAGGGGATGAAAAACTGTTTTTT
CDR3: CASSTGTGDEKLFF
V: TRBV28
J: TRBJ1-4
D: TRBD1
size: .